Following are 24 T cell receptor beta chains from one sample sequenced in a study of human T cells and chemical hapten exposure. MiXCR, run by TCRdb on the RACE reads, gives a single entry per CDR3 protein. This table has approximately 52,000 distinct CDR3 sequences, 8% to 13% appearing once. The sample's time point: patch test 1, 2 weeks after DPC sensitization. Treatment indicated: therapeutic diphenylcyclopropenone sensitization with weekly scalp DPC. Total RNA came from unfractionated whole blood. The material was whole blood, obtained in connection with sensitization to the hapten diphenylcyclopropenone (DPC). Every receptor here comes from a woman aged 40 to 50 with alopecia areata. Some clones in this sample may be carry-over from other donors' samples.

This clonotype was seen repeatedly, ten times or more. This chain links TRBV3-1 with TRBJ2-1, with 7 bases lining up with TRBD2. V lost 6 bases and J lost 8; bases outside the gene matches: 16. CDR3 size: 16 residues. The V gene's germline CDR1 is LGHDT and CDR2 YNNKEL (reference sequence). CDR3 nucleotide sequence: TGTGCCAGCAGTTGGGGGGGAGATGGTTACTGGGATGAGCAGTTCTTC. It specifies CASSWGGDGYWDEQFF.

This clonotype appeared many times. The J gene is TRBJ2-3, the V gene TRBV27, with 7 bases identical to TRBD2. Trimming took 0 bases from V and 0 from J; bases not matched to a gene: 6. The CDR3 spans 17 residues. Germline V lookup: CDR1 MNHEY, CDR2 SMNVEV (reference sequence). The CDR3 reads CASSLSASSGSTDTQYF. The CDR3, as DNA: TGTGCCAGCAGTTTATCCGCCTCTAGCGGAAGCACAGATACGCAGTATTTT.

This clonotype was seen at least ten times. V is TRBV28 and J is TRBJ2-1; possibly TRBD2 for D (6 bases). Looked up from germline, CDR1 is MDHEN and CDR2 is SYDVKM. The V and J ends lost 8 bases and 5 bases respectively, with 13 bases between them. The CDR3 has 13 residues. The DNA for the CDR3 is TGTGCCAGCTGTACTAGCCCCAACAATGAGCAGTTCTTC. It specifies CASCTSPNNEQFF.

The chain carries TRBV25-1 and TRBJ2-7; D is unclear. Germline V gives CDR1 MGHDK, CDR2 SYGVNS. The CDR3 contains 14 residues. Trimming shortened V by 7 bases and J by 5 bases, and 18 bases separated the two germline ends. The chain's CDR3 is CASKGPLGRNEQYF. CDR3 bases: TGTGCCAGCAAAGGACCCCTTGGAAGGAACGAGCAGTACTTC.

This clonotype has more than one count but fewer than ten. This sequence joins TRBV6-2 or TRBV6-3 and TRBJ2-4; D ambiguous. The CDR3 covers 15 residues. V lost 6 bases, J lost 2 bases, and 14 bases lay in between. The germline CDR1 and CDR2 sequences are MNHEY and SVGEGT. CDR3 DNA sequence: TGTGCCAGCAGCCGGACGGCTCAAACCAAAAACATTCAGTACTTC. The encoded protein is CASSRTAQTKNIQYF.

In the case of this clonotype: At one boundary the junction diverges from the germline segment, which might be a read error. The V call is TRBV7-2, the J call TRBJ2-5; D is undetermined. The CDR3 totals 12 residues. CDR1 is SGHTA and CDR2 is FQGNSA in the germline V gene. CDR3 in DNA: TGTGCCAGCAGTCAATCCCAAGAGACCCGGTACTTC. Translated, it gives CASSQSQETRYF.

This clonotype was seen many times. The chain recombines TRBV7-2 with TRBJ1-2; possible D gene TRBD1, 5 bases. This CDR3 spans 14 amino acids. Trimming stripped 1 base from V and 4 bases from J, with 10 bases between. The germline gives CDR1 SGHTA, CDR2 FQGNSA. In DNA, the CDR3 is TGTGCCAGCAGCTTAGGAGGGGTAGGCTATGGCTACACCTTC. Amino acids: CASSLGGVGYGYTF.

The chain joins TRBV30 to TRBJ2-5; possible D gene TRBD2, 6 bases. CDR3 length: 13 amino acids. The V gene lost 3 bases and the J gene lost 5 bases, with 13 bases spanning the gap. Germline CDR1 is GTSNPN and CDR2 is SVGIG (reference sequence). The chain's CDR3 is CAWRPPGSETQYF. In DNA, the CDR3 is TGTGCCTGGAGGCCTCCCGGGAGTGAGACCCAGTACTTC.

V is TRBV30 and J is TRBJ1-2; no reliable D call. The V gene lost 4 bases and the J gene lost 0 bases, with 12 bases spanning the gap. Germline V CDR1 and CDR2: GTSNPN, SVGIG (reference sequence). The CDR3 covers 14 residues. In DNA, the CDR3 is TGTGCCTGGAATGTTGTAGGTCCTAACTATGGCTACACCTTC. The encoded protein is CAWNVVGPNYGYTF.

This clonotype was observed at least ten times. V usage is TRBV7-9 and J usage is TRBJ1-6; TRBD1 is a possible D gene (5 bases). In germline, CDR1 is SEHNR, CDR2 FQNEAQ (reference sequence). Between the trimmed V and J ends, which lost 1 base and 7 bases, there was a span of 8 bases. This CDR3 is 14 amino acids long. CDR3 DNA: TGTGCCAGCAGCTTAGATCAGGGCAATTCACCCCTCCACTTT. Its protein product is CASSLDQGNSPLHF. Based on the CDR3 plus reference TRBV7-9 and TRBJ1-6, the full variable domain is DTGVSQNPRHKITKRGQNVTFRCDPISEHNRLYWYRQTLGQGPEFLTYFQNEAQLEKSRLLSDRFSAERPKGSFSTLEIQRTEQGDSAMYLCASSLDQGNSPLHFGNGTRLTVT.

DNA for the CDR3: TGCGCCAGCAGCTTACTTTCAGGGGGCGACAACAATGAGCAGTTCTTC. Encoded protein: CASSLLSGGDNNEQFF. This chain links TRBV5-1 with TRBJ2-1; 8 bases are shared with TRBD1. V dropped 2 bases and J dropped 5; count of bases not matched to a gene: 9. This CDR3 contains 16 residues. In germline, CDR1 is SGHRS, CDR2 YFSETQ. Full variable domain (rest looked up from reference TRBV5-1 and TRBJ2-1): KAGVTQTPRYLIKTRGQQVTLSCSPISGHRSVSWYQQTPGQGLQFLFEYFSETQRNKGNFPGRFSGRQFSNSRSEMNVSTLELGDSALYLCASSLLSGGDNNEQFFGPGTRLTVL.

This clonotype was detected ten times or more. The chain couples TRBV2 to TRBJ2-3, with unresolved D. V lost 2 bases, J lost 2 bases, and 11 bases lay in between. The germline gives CDR1 SNHLY, CDR2 FYNNEI. The CDR3 has 15 amino acids. In DNA, the CDR3 is TGTGCCAGCAGTGAAACGACTTCTTACACAGATACGCAGTATTTT. Amino acids: CASSETTSYTDTQYF.

The chain uses TRBV5-1 and TRBJ2-7, with TRBD1 identical over 8 bases. Germline assignment: CDR1 SGHRS and CDR2 YFSETQ. V lost 1 base, J lost 1 base, and 4 bases stayed unmatched. This CDR3 contains 15 residues. In nucleotides, the CDR3 is TGCGCCAGCAGCTTGACGGACAGGGCATCCTACGAGCAGTACTTC. Protein product: CASSLTDRASYEQYF.

In this sample, this clonotype turned up many times. The V and J genes are TRBV28 and TRBJ2-7, with 8 bases identical to TRBD2. The junction had 5 bases not matched to a gene; V was cut back by 4 bases and J by 3 bases. The CDR3 is 14 residues long. Germline V lookup: CDR1 MDHEN, CDR2 SYDVKM. As DNA, the CDR3 is TGTGCCAGCAGTTCGGGAGGGGGGGACTACGAGCAGTACTTC. This codes for CASSSGGGDYEQYF.

This clonotype showed up many times. The chain employs TRBV20-1 and TRBJ2-1; 12 positions agree with TRBD2. The CDR3 is 17 amino acids. After removal of 0 bases from V and 5 bases from J, the junction contained 8 bases not matched to a gene. Germline CDR1 reads DFQATT; CDR2 reads SNEGSKA (reference sequence). The CDR3 DNA reads as TGCAGTGCTAGAGATCGTTTACTAGCGGGAGGTCACAATGAGCAGTTCTTC. Translating gives CSARDRLLAGGHNEQFF.

This clonotype was detected many times. The chain links TRBV19 to TRBJ1-2; D possibly corresponds to TRBD1 (5 bases). V lost 3 bases to trimming and J lost 5 bases, with 16 bases between them. From germline, CDR1 is LNHDA and CDR2 SQIVND (reference sequence). This CDR3 has 15 amino acids. The CDR3 loop is CASSIGPGTAYGYTF. The CDR3 DNA reads TGTGCCAGTAGTATCGGCCCCGGGACCGCTTATGGCTACACCTTC. The variable domain in full, completed from reference TRBV19 and TRBJ1-2, reads DGGITQSPKYLFRKEGQNVTLSCEQNLNHDAMYWYRQDPGQGLRLIYYSQIVNDFQKGDIAEGYSVSREKKESFPLTVTSAQKNPTAFYLCASSIGPGTAYGYTFGSGTRLTVV.

This chain joins TRBV7-9 and TRBJ2-5; 7 bases agree with TRBD2. The V gene's germline CDR1 is SEHNR and CDR2 FQNEAQ (reference sequence). The CDR3 has 15 residues. V was pared by 5 bases and J by 1 base, with 7 bases of the junction left unmatched. The CDR3 region is CASSPLLAPQETQYF. The CDR3 DNA follows: TGTGCCAGCAGCCCTTTACTAGCGCCCCAAGAGACCCAGTACTTC.

This clonotype was counted many times. V usage is TRBV7-6 and J usage is TRBJ1-1; 9 bases are a match to TRBD1. In germline, CDR1 is SGHVS, CDR2 FNYEAQ. With 1 base clipped from V and 5 bases from J, the junction kept 8 bases outside the gene matches. This CDR3 is built from 16 residues. The CDR3 sequence is CASSLGGGDRGTEAFF. CDR3 sequence (DNA): TGTGCCAGCAGCTTAGGTGGGGGCGACAGGGGGACTGAAGCTTTCTTT.

This sequence joins TRBV6-2 or TRBV6-3 and TRBJ2-3; the match to TRBD1 covers 7 bases. The length of the CDR3 is 15 residues. Germline CDR1 reads MNHEY; CDR2 reads SVGEGT. V was pared by 4 bases and J by 10 bases, with 14 bases of the junction left unmatched. The CDR3 nucleotides are TGTGCCAGCAGTTTCACCGGGACAGACAGGGCGCCGCAGTATTTT. Translating gives CASSFTGTDRAPQYF.

The V call is TRBV29-1, the J call TRBJ2-3; D is ambiguous. Per the germline V gene, CDR1 is SQVTM and CDR2 is ANQGSEA. Trimming took off 5 bases at V and 0 bases at J, with 18 bases between the two ends. The CDR3 runs to 16 residues. In DNA, the CDR3 is TGCAGCGTTCCCCCCATGGGCGCCACCAGCACAGATACGCAGTATTTT. This gives the protein CSVPPMGATSTDTQYF.

The table lists this clonotype with a few counts. This chain uses TRBV29-1 with TRBJ1-2; 8 bases match TRBD1. From germline, CDR1 is SQVTM and CDR2 ANQGSEA. The CDR3 has 17 amino acids. V dropped 6 bases and J dropped 6; count of bases not matched to a gene: 21. The CDR3 loop is CSVRRTSWTGKDDGYTF. The CDR3 nucleotides read TGCAGCGTACGGAGAACCTCCTGGACAGGGAAGGATGATGGCTACACCTTC.

In this sample, this clonotype turned up a few times. This chain connects TRBV7-2 to TRBJ2-7; tentatively, D is TRBD1 (7 bases). The CDR3 sequence is 15 residues long. Germline V lookup: CDR1 SGHTA, CDR2 FQGNSA. Trimming removed 5 bases at V and 2 bases at J, with 16 bases between. CDR3 protein: CASSPWAGGTYEQYF. DNA for the CDR3: TGTGCCAGCAGCCCCTGGGCAGGGGGGACCTACGAGCAGTACTTC.

The V call is TRBV18, the J call TRBJ1-4; the D gene is possibly TRBD1 (6 bases). Trimming left V 3 bases short and J 5 bases short, with 13 bases between. This CDR3 is 15 amino acids long. In germline, CDR1 is KGHSH, CDR2 LQKENI. The CDR3 loop is CASSPPTGSNEKLFF. The CDR3 DNA reads as TGTGCCAGCTCACCGCCCACAGGGTCCAATGAAAAACTGTTTTTT.

V usage is TRBV20-1 and J usage is TRBJ1-1; 7 bases agree with TRBD1. The CDR3 sequence is 11 residues long. V dropped 4 bases and J dropped 7; count of bases not matched to a gene: 3. Germline-derived CDR1 and CDR2 are DFQATT and SNEGSKA (reference sequence). The DNA for the CDR3 is TGCAGTGCTAAACAGGGGCGTGAAGCTTTCTTT. Encoded protein: CSAKQGREAFF.